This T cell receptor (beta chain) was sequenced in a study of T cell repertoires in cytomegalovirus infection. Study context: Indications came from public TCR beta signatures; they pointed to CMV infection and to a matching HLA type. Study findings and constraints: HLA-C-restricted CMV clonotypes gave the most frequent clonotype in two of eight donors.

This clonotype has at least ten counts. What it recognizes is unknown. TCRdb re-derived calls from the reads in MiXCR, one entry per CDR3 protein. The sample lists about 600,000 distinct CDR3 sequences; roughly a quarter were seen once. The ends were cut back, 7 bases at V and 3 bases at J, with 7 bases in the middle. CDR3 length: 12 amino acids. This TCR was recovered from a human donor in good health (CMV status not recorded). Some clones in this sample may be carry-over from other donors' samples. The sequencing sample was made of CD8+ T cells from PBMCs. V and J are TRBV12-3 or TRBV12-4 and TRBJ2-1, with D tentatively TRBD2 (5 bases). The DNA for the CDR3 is TGTGCCAGCACTCGGGGCTACAATGAGCAGTTCTTC. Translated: CASTRGYNEQFF.